These T cell receptor beta chains were read from a single sample in a study of T cells in Graves' hyperthyroidism and ophthalmopathy. TCRdb called the multiplex PCR reads again in MiXCR, with one record for every CDR3 protein. Of about 690,000 distinct CDR3 sequences listed, 15% to 20% are singletons. Sequenced input: blood. These receptors were obtained from a man between 50 and 59 years old with Graves' hyperthyroidism. Both conserved end residues are part of each CDR3. The D gene is left open where the match is weak. Not all rows give a size; the values are once, few, many and, for expanded clones, a class.

TRBV2	TRBD1	TRBJ2-1	many	CASSPGTGGLDEQFF	TGTGCCAGCAGTCCCGGGACAGGGGGTTTGGATGAGCAGTTCTTC
TRBV7-2	-	TRBJ1-5	-	CASSSFPASNQPQHF	TGTGCCAGCAGCTCCTTCCCTGCATCAAATCAGCCCCAGCATTTT
TRBV18	-	TRBJ2-5	many	CASSPPAVGETQYF	TGTGCCAGCTCACCACCGGCAGTCGGAGAGACCCAGTACTTC
TRBV7-2	-	TRBJ1-6	-	CASSLLGAYNSPLHF	TGTGCCAGCAGCTTACTCGGGGCTTATAATTCACCCCTCCACTTT
TRBV28	-	TRBJ1-1	many	CASSFPQTGTEAFF	TGTGCCAGCAGTTTCCCACAGACAGGCACTGAAGCTTTCTTT
TRBV29-1	-	TRBJ2-7	-	CSVRSLKSSYEQYF	TGCAGCGTTCGCTCTCTGAAGAGCTCCTACGAGCAGTACTTC
TRBV2	-	TRBJ1-5	many	CASRLLGGRNNQPQHF	TGTGCCAGCAGGCTACTGGGGGGAAGAAACAATCAGCCCCAGCATTTT
TRBV29-1	-	TRBJ2-1	once	CGGGVYNEQFF	TGCGGGGGGGGCGTCTACAATGAGCAGTTCTTC
TRBV5-1	-	TRBJ2-1	few	CASSLDTGYNEQFF	TGCGCCAGCAGCTTGGATACAGGATACAATGAGCAGTTCTTC
TRBV2	-	TRBJ1-1	many	CASTGGQPSTEAFF	TGTGCCAGCACCGGAGGGCAGCCGAGCACTGAAGCTTTCTTT
TRBV2	TRBD2	TRBJ2-7	-	CASSDPGGGGGIYEQYF	TGTGCCAGCAGTGATCCCGGGGGGGGGGGGGGAATCTACGAGCAGTACTTC
TRBV7-3	TRBD1	TRBJ2-3	few	CASSIGTGGTDTQYF	TGTGCCAGCAGCATAGGGACAGGAGGCACAGATACGCAGTATTTT
TRBV6-2/TRBV6-3	-	TRBJ2-7	many	CASSYGWDHKEYF	TGTGCCAGCAGTTACGGATGGGACCACAAGGAGTACTTC
TRBV29-1	-	TRBJ1-3	few	CSVAKGASGNTIYF	TGCAGCGTTGCGAAGGGTGCCTCTGGAAACACCATATATTTT
TRBV2	-	TRBJ2-2	many	CASTPRDKNTGELFF	TGTGCCAGCACTCCCAGGGACAAGAACACCGGGGAGCTGTTTTTT
TRBV7-2	-	TRBJ1-1	-	CASSLGYGSTEAFF	TGTGCCAGCAGCTTAGGGTACGGAAGCACTGAAGCTTTCTTT